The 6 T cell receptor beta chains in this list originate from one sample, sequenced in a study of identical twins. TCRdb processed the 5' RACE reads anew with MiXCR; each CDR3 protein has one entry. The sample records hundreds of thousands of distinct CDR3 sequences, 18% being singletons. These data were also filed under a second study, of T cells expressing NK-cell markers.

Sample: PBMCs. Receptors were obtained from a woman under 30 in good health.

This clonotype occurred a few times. DNA of the CDR3: TGTGCCACCAGCAGTCTAGCGGGATACTACGAGCAGTACTTC. It translates to CATSSLAGYYEQYF. The gene calls are TRBV15 and TRBJ2-7; the match to TRBD2 covers 9 bases. V lost 3 bases to trimming and J lost 3 bases; unmatched junction nucleotides: 3. Looked up from germline, CDR1 is LNHNV and CDR2 is YYDKDF (reference sequence). CDR3 length: 14 amino acids.

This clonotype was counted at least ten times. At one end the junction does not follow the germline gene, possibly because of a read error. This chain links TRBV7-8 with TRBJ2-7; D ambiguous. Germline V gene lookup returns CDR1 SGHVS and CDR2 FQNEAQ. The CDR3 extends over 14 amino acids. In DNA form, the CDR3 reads TGTGCCAGCAGTTTAGGCGGTACCTCCTACGAGCAGTACTTC. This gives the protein CASSLGGTSYEQYF.

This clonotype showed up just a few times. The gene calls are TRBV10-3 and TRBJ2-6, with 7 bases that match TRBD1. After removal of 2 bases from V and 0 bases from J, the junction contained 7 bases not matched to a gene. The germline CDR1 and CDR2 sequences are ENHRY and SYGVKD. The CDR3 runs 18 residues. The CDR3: CAISELGQADSGANVLTF. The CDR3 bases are TGTGCCATCAGTGAGCTTGGACAGGCCGACTCTGGGGCCAACGTCCTGACTTTC.

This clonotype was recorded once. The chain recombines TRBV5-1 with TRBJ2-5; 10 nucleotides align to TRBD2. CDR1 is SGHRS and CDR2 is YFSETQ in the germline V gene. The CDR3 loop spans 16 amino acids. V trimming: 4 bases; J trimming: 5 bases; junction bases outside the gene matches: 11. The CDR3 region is CASSLMALAGVETQYF. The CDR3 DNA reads TGCGCCAGCAGCCTTATGGCCCTAGCGGGAGTGGAGACCCAGTACTTC.

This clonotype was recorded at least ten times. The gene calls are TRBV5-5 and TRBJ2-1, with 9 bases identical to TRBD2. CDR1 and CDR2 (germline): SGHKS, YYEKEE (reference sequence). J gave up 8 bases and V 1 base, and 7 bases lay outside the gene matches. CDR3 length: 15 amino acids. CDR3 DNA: TGTGCCAGCAGCTTGCGAGCGGGGGGCAGCCATGAGCAGTTCTTC. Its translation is CASSLRAGGSHEQFF.

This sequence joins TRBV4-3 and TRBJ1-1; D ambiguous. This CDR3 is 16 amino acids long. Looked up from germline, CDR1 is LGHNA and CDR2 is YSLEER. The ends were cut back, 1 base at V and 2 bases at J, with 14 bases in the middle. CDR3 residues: CASSQAQAVGNTEAFF. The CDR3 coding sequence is TGCGCCAGCAGCCAAGCTCAGGCAGTTGGTAACACTGAAGCTTTCTTT.